The next 22 T cell receptor beta chains were all read from a single sample in a study of molecular identifiers for immune sequencing clone quantification. TCRdb redid the calling of the PCR reads with MiXCR, one entry per CDR3 protein. This table has about 630,000 distinct CDR3 sequences, 25% appearing once. Material for sequencing was naive CD8+ T cells from blood, with Jurkat cell RNA spiked in. Subset denoted: FACS-sorted CD8+CD4-CCR7+CD45RA+ naive T cells. The origin of the receptors is a human donor in good health. Some libraries in this study had Jurkat cell RNA spiked in.

The sample holds a few counts of this clonotype. The junction differs from germline at one of its ends, possibly a read error. The V call is TRBV4-1, the J call TRBJ1-6; D call uncertain. The V gene's germline CDR1 is MGHRA and CDR2 YSYEKL. CDR3 length: 15 amino acids. The CDR3 spells CASTQGVSYNSPLHF. The DNA of the CDR3 is TGCGCCAGCACCCAAGGTGTCTCCTATAATTCACCCCTCCACTTT.

This clonotype came up many times. The gene calls are TRBV27 and TRBJ2-7; the match to TRBD1 covers 8 bases. This CDR3 is 13 amino acids long. Germline trimming cut 6 bases from V and 5 bases from J; bases unmatched to any gene: 6. Germline assignment: CDR1 MNHEY and CDR2 SMNVEV (reference sequence). DNA of the CDR3: TGTGCCAGCAGGAGGACAGGGACGGACGAGCAGTACTTC. It specifies CASRRTGTDEQYF.

This clonotype was seen repeatedly, ten times or more. Without the conserved terminal phenylalanine or tryptophan, this CDR3 likely stems from a read error. The limits of the CDR3 on the DNA are not certain, so only TCRdb's listed CDR3 is given. V gene TRBV21-1 combines with J gene TRBJ2-1; TRBD1, the table's D call, was not compared with the DNA. TRBV21-1 is noted as a pseudogene. The CDR3 length equals 12 residues, ends included. The CDR3 loop reads CASSETGGAGVG.

The table lists this clonotype with many counts. The chain employs TRBV7-2 and TRBJ2-5; TRBD1 matches 7 bases. The V gene's germline CDR1 is SGHTA and CDR2 FQGNSA. This CDR3 region has 16 residues. V shed 5 bases, J shed 1 base, and the junction held 10 bases outside the gene matches. Here the CDR3 reads CASSPWVGGLQETQYF. The DNA of the CDR3 is TGTGCCAGCAGCCCATGGGTAGGGGGCCTCCAAGAGACCCAGTACTTC.

This clonotype was observed a handful of times. The V gene is TRBV20-1, the J gene TRBJ2-7; tentative D call: TRBD1 (6 bases). Trimming stripped 4 bases from V and 2 bases from J, with 9 bases between. The V gene's germline CDR1 is DFQATT and CDR2 SNEGSKA (reference sequence). The CDR3 runs 12 residues. The CDR3 region has the DNA TGCAGTGCTACGGACAGTCCCTACGAGCAGTACTTC. This translates into CSATDSPYEQYF.

In this sample, this clonotype turned up many times. This chain joins TRBV4-2 and TRBJ2-3, with a weak D call TRBD2 (5 bases). CDR3 size: 16 residues. The germline V gene encodes CDR1 LGHNA and CDR2 YNFKEQ. The V and J ends lost 0 bases and 6 bases respectively, with 16 bases between them. DNA for the CDR3: TGTGCCAGCAGCCAAGAGCTGGGCCGGGAAGTGGATACGCAGTATTTT. Translating it yields CASSQELGREVDTQYF.

The chain joins TRBV19 to TRBJ1-1; D gene ambiguous. This CDR3 has 14 amino acids. V was shortened by 6 bases and J by 4 bases, with 15 bases between the two germline ends. Germline V CDR1 and CDR2: LNHDA, SQIVND (reference sequence). The CDR3 loop is CASSPIGYGTEAFF. CDR3 nucleotides: TGTGCCAGTAGCCCGATAGGTTATGGCACTGAAGCTTTCTTT. The complete variable domain, with remaining parts taken from reference TRBV19 and TRBJ1-1, reads DGGITQSPKYLFRKEGQNVTLSCEQNLNHDAMYWYRQDPGQGLRLIYYSQIVNDFQKGDIAEGYSVSREKKESFPLTVTSAQKNPTAFYLCASSPIGYGTEAFFGQGTRLTVV.

The chain joins TRBV11-2 to TRBJ2-1; TRBD2 matches at 7 bases. The CDR3 length is 18 residues. V lost 1 base to trimming and J lost 0 bases; unmatched junction nucleotides: 9. From germline, CDR1 is SGHAT and CDR2 FQNNGV. CDR3 protein: CASSLVWGGSSSYNEQFF. DNA for the CDR3: TGTGCCAGCAGCTTAGTTTGGGGCGGGAGCAGCTCCTACAATGAGCAGTTCTTC.

Note on this clonotype: A much larger clone is a single base away; this may be a read error. The chain links TRBV12-3 or TRBV12-4 to TRBJ2-6, with D possibly TRBD1 on 5 matching bases. This CDR3 comprises 16 residues. DNA of the CDR3: TGTGCCGGCAGTCAAGCTAGGGGCTCTGGGGCCAACGTCCTGACTTTC. This sequence encodes CAGSQARGSGANVLTF.

This clonotype was counted ten times or more. This sequence joins TRBV6-2 or TRBV6-3 and TRBJ1-5; D is undetermined. The CDR3 loop spans 14 amino acids. Trimming took off 6 bases at V and 3 bases at J, with 12 bases between the two ends. CDR1 and CDR2 from the germline V gene are MNHEY and SVGEGT. CDR3 coding DNA: TGTGCCAGCAGCCTGGGCTATGCCAATCAGCCCCAGCATTTT. Its protein is CASSLGYANQPQHF.

This clonotype was recorded at least ten times. The gene calls are TRBV13 and TRBJ2-3; D unclear. The CDR3 has 13 residues. Germline CDR1 PRHDT, CDR2 FYEKMQ (reference sequence). V lost 1 base to trimming and J lost 4 bases, with 6 bases between them. The CDR3 sequence: CASSLVQSDTQYF. CDR3 bases: TGTGCCAGCAGCTTAGTGCAGTCAGATACGCAGTATTTT.

The gene calls are TRBV4-1 and TRBJ1-2, with no clear D. Germline V gene sequence: CDR1 MGHRA, CDR2 YSYEKL. This CDR3 has 16 amino acids. Trimming left V 4 bases short and J 0 bases short, with 15 bases between. This CDR3 reads CASSPSAAGTNYGYTF. DNA of the CDR3: TGCGCCAGCAGCCCCTCGGCGGCGGGGACTAACTATGGCTACACCTTC.

The rearrangement joins TRBV6-2 or TRBV6-3 to TRBJ2-1; D is perhaps TRBD1 (6 bases). In germline, CDR1 is MNHEY, CDR2 SVGEGT. V shed 5 bases and J shed 8 bases, with 16 bases lying between them. This CDR3 is built from 14 residues. This CDR3 is CASSPTGDTDEQFF. The DNA of the CDR3 is TGTGCCAGCAGTCCGACAGGAGACACGGATGAGCAGTTCTTC.

The chain has TRBV12-3 or TRBV12-4 and TRBJ2-5; unclear D gene. The V and J ends lost 8 bases and 2 bases respectively, with 18 bases between them. The CDR3 covers 15 residues. The CDR3 loop reads CASGYLLFRQETQYF. The CDR3 bases are TGTGCCAGCGGTTACCTTCTGTTTAGGCAAGAGACCCAGTACTTC.

This clonotype was counted only a few times. A junction boundary mismatches the germline segment, possibly from a read error. The chain employs TRBV7-9 and TRBJ2-5, with D hard to call. Germline assignment: CDR1 SEHNR and CDR2 FQNEAQ (reference sequence). CDR3 size: 13 residues. In DNA form, the CDR3 reads TGTGCCAGCAGCTTAATAGGAGAAGAGGCCCAGTACTTC. Its translation: CASSLIGEEAQYF.

This clonotype was picked up many times. The chain recombines TRBV6-5 with TRBJ2-3; D is perhaps TRBD2 (5 bases). Germline values: CDR1 MNHEY, CDR2 SVGAGI. V was trimmed by 8 bases and J by 4 bases, leaving 16 bases between them. The CDR3 totals 14 residues. This chain's CDR3 is CASGPTSGPDTQYF. As DNA, the CDR3 is TGTGCCAGCGGGCCAACTAGTGGGCCAGATACGCAGTATTTT.

The genes are TRBV13 and TRBJ2-1; no firm D call. V lost 7 bases, J lost 7 bases, and 11 bases lay in between. The germline V gene has CDR1 PRHDT and CDR2 FYEKMQ (reference sequence). This CDR3 has 12 residues. CDR3 nucleotides: TGTGCCAGCACTGCTGGGGTTAATGAGCAGTTCTTC. Translated: CASTAGVNEQFF.

At least ten counts were recorded for this clonotype. The chain recombines TRBV2 with TRBJ2-3; 7 bases agree with TRBD2. After removal of 4 bases from V and 5 bases from J, the junction contained 9 bases not matched to a gene. CDR1 is SNHLY and CDR2 is FYNNEI in the germline V gene. This CDR3 is 15 amino acids long. Here the CDR3 reads CASSVVAGVLDTQYF. CDR3 DNA sequence: TGTGCCAGCAGTGTGGTGGCGGGAGTTCTAGATACGCAGTATTTT.

The chain is built from TRBV18 and TRBJ2-5, with D maybe TRBD1 (6 bases). Trimming cost V 3 bases and J 4 bases, with 9 bases left between them. CDR3 length: 13 amino acids. Germline CDR1 and CDR2: KGHSH and LQKENI. CDR3 amino acids: CASSPRRGETQYF. As DNA, the CDR3 is TGTGCCAGCTCACCCCGCAGGGGAGAGACCCAGTACTTC.

The J gene is TRBJ2-2, the V gene TRBV27; the match to TRBD2 covers 10 bases. CDR3 length: 16 amino acids. V lost 5 bases, J lost 5 bases, and 8 bases stayed unmatched. Per germline, CDR1 MNHEY and CDR2 SMNVEV (reference sequence). The CDR3 loop reads CASSPLLAGDTGELFF. The DNA of the CDR3 is TGTGCCAGCAGTCCGCTCCTAGCGGGAGATACCGGGGAGCTGTTTTTT.

There are a few counts of this clonotype. This chain links TRBV29-1 with TRBJ2-7; no definite D call. The V end was cut by 2 bases, the J end by 4 bases, with 6 bases between. CDR1 and CDR2 from the germline V gene are SQVTM and ANQGSEA. This CDR3 contains 11 residues. Here the CDR3 reads CSVELSYEQYF. CDR3 in DNA: TGCAGCGTTGAACTGTCTTACGAGCAGTACTTC.

This clonotype turned up a few times. One base away lies a much larger clone, so this may be a sequencing read error. This chain joins TRBV6-2 or TRBV6-3 and TRBJ2-5; weak D call: TRBD1 (7 bases). Germline loops: CDR1 MNHEY, CDR2 SVGEGT. The CDR3 is 15 amino acids. Trimming removed 4 bases at V and 0 bases at J, with 12 bases between. CDR3 in DNA: TGTGCCAGCAGTTCCGGCGGGACAGACCAAGAGACCCAGTACTTC. It codes for CASSSGGTDQETQYF.